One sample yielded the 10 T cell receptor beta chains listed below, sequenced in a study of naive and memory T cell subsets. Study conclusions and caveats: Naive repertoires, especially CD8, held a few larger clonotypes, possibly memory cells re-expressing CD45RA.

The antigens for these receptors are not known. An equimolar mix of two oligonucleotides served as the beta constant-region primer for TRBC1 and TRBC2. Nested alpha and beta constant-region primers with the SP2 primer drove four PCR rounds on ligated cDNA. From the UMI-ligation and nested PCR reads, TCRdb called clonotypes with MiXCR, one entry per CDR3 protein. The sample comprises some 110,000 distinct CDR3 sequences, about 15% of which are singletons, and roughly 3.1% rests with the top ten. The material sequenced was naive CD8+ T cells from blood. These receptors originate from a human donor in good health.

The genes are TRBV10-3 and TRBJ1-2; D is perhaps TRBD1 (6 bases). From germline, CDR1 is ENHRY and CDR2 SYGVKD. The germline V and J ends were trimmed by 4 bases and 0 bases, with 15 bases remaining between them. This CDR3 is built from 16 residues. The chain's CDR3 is CAISASPQGSNYGYTF. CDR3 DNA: TGTGCCATCAGTGCCTCCCCACAGGGCTCTAACTATGGCTACACCTTC.

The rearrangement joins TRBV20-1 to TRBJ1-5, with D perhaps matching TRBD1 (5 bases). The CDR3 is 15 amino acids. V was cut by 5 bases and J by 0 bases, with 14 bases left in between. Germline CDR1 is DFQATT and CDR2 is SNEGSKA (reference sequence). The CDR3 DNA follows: TGCAGTGCTTCAGACAGCCCGTATAGCAATCAGCCCCAGCATTTT. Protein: CSASDSPYSNQPQHF.

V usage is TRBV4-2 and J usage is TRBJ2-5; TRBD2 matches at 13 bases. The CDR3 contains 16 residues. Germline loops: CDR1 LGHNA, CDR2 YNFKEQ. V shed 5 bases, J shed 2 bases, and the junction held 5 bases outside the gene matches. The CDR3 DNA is TGTGCCAGCAGCGCCCCGGGACTAGCGGGGCAAGAGACCCAGTACTTC. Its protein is CASSAPGLAGQETQYF.

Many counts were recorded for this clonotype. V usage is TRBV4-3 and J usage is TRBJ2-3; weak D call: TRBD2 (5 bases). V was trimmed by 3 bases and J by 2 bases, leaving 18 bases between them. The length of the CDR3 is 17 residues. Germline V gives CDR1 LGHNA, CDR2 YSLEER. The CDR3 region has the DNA TGCGCCAGCAGCCAGGCCGTCAGCGGCGACCCCACAGATACGCAGTATTTT. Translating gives CASSQAVSGDPTDTQYF.

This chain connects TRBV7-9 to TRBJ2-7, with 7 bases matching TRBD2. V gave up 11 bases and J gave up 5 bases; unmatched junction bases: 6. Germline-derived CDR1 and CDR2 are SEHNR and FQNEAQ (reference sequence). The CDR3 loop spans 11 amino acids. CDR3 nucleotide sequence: TGTGCCCTCTGGGAGGGCCACGAGCAGTACTTC. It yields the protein CALWEGHEQYF.

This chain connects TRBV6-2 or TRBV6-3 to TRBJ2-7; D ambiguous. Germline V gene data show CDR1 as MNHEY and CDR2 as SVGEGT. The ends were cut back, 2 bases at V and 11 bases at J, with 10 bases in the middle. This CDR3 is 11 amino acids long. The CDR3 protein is CASSYDWTEYF. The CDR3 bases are TGTGCCAGCAGTTACGATTGGACGGAGTACTTC.

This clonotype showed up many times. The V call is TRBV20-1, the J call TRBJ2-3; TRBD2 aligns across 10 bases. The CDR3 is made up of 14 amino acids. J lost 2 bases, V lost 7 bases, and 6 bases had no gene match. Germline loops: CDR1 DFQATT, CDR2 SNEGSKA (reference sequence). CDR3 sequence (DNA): TGCAGTGTCCCGGGACTAGCGTACACAGATACGCAGTATTTT. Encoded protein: CSVPGLAYTDTQYF.

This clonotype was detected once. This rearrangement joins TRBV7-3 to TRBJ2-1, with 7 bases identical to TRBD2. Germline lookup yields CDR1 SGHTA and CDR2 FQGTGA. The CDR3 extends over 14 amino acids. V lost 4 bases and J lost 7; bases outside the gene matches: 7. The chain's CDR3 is CASSSWREPNEQFF. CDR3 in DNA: TGTGCCAGCAGCTCCTGGCGGGAGCCTAATGAGCAGTTCTTC.

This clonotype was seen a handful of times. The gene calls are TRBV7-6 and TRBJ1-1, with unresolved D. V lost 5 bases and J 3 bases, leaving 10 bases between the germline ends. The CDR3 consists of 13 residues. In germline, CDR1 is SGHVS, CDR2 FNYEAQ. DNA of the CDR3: TGTGCCAGCAGCCCCGGGCCCGACACTGAAGCTTTCTTT. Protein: CASSPGPDTEAFF.

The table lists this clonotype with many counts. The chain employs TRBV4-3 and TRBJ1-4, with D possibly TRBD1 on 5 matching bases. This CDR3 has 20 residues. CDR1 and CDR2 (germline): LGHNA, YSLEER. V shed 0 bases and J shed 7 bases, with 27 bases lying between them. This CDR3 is CASSQDEGRDLRSIREKLFF. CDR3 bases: TGCGCCAGCAGCCAAGATGAGGGCAGGGACTTGAGGTCTATTCGTGAAAAACTGTTTTTT.